This T cell receptor beta chain was captured in a study of T cell repertoires in cytomegalovirus infection. About the research overall: It was the public TCR beta signatures that indicated both CMV infection and matching HLA type. Whole-study results and caveats: HLA-C-restricted CMV-specific TCR beta clonotypes prevailed in the ex vivo response. Cumulative frequency (of public TCR beta family members) identified carriers of CMV plus the relevant HLA.

TCRdb analysed the reads with MiXCR anew, one entry per CDR3 protein. The repertoire has approximately 500,000 distinct CDR3 sequences, more than 25% of them found once; the top ten carry around 14%. On this clonotype itself: Its target is not known.

The CDR3 is made up of 13 amino acids. V shed 0 bases, J shed 6 bases, and the junction held 3 bases outside the gene matches. Germline V gene data show CDR1 as SGDLS and CDR2 as YYNGEE. Sequenced: PBMCs. This sequence joins TRBV9 and TRBJ2-7; 7 bases map to TRBD1. This sequence was found in a human donor in good health (CMV status not recorded). Some clones in this sample may be carry-over from other donors' samples. The CDR3 sequence: CASSVGRGREQYF. In DNA, the CDR3 is TGTGCCAGCAGCGTAGGAAGGGGGCGCGAGCAGTACTTC.